Each of the 24 T cell receptor beta chains below was sequenced from the same sample in a study of blood T cells in healthy people across ages. Through a sample-barcoded 5' primer and a J-beta primer mix, a second PCR was run for roughly 7 to 12 cycles. MiXCR was run by TCRdb on the 5' RACE reads, yielding one entry per CDR3 protein. The table lists 1,800,000 or so distinct CDR3 sequences, about two fifths of them singletons. Sequencing was carried out using blood. Receptor source: a human donor in good health.

J is TRBJ2-3 and V is TRBV5-1; TRBD2 might be the D (5 bases). Trimming cost V 1 base and J 4 bases, with 10 bases left between them. Germline V gives CDR1 SGHRS, CDR2 YFSETQ. CDR3 size: 14 residues. The CDR3 loop is CASSLSLASDTQYF. The CDR3, as DNA: TGCGCCAGCAGCTTGAGTCTAGCTTCAGATACGCAGTATTTT.

The chain employs TRBV20-1 and TRBJ2-1; TRBD2 matches at 13 bases. V trimming: 5 bases; J trimming: 9 bases; junction bases outside the gene matches: 13. CDR3 length equals 16 residues. The germline V gene encodes CDR1 DFQATT and CDR2 SNEGSKA (reference sequence). Written as DNA, the CDR3 is TGCAGTGCTCCCAAACCCGGGACTAGCGGGACCAGTGAGCAGTTCTTC. Encoded protein: CSAPKPGTSGTSEQFF.

This clonotype has a handful of counts. This sequence joins TRBV2 and TRBJ2-7; D might be TRBD1 (7 bases). V lost 8 bases and J 5 bases, leaving 13 bases between the germline ends. Germline CDR1 SNHLY, CDR2 FYNNEI. This CDR3 region has 12 residues. The CDR3 nucleotides read TGTGCCAGCGGGCAGGGGGAGGACGAGCAGTACTTC. This sequence encodes CASGQGEDEQYF. Together with reference TRBV2 and TRBJ2-7, the CDR3 gives the full variable domain: EPEVTQTPSHQVTQMGQEVILRCVPISNHLYFYWYRQILGQKVEFLVSFYNNEISEKSEIFDDQFSVERPDGSNFTLKIRSTKLEDSAMYFCASGQGEDEQYFGPGTRLTVT.

This chain uses TRBV2 with TRBJ2-7; D is unclear. The V end lost 2 bases, the J end lost 3 bases, and 8 bases lay between the germline ends. Per the germline V gene, CDR1 is SNHLY and CDR2 is FYNNEI. The CDR3 covers 13 residues. Written as DNA, the CDR3 is TGTGCCAGCAGTGAAACAAGAGGCTACGAGCAGTACTTC. This gives the protein CASSETRGYEQYF.

V and J are TRBV7-9 and TRBJ1-1; D gene uncertain. The V gene's germline CDR1 is SEHNR and CDR2 FQNEAQ (reference sequence). The CDR3 sequence is 13 residues long. V was cut by 11 bases and J by 0 bases, with 13 bases left in between. CDR3 DNA: TGTGCCGGCGGCGGAGGCTTGAACACTGAAGCTTTCTTT. This codes for CAGGGGLNTEAFF.

In its sample, this clonotype was seen a few times. The chain has TRBV5-5 and TRBJ2-3, with 14 bases lining up with TRBD2. V dropped 4 bases and J dropped 2; count of bases not matched to a gene: 12. The V gene's germline CDR1 is SGHKS and CDR2 YYEKEE (reference sequence). This CDR3 has 19 residues. Here the CDR3 DNA reads TGTGCCAGCAGCCGAAGGACTAGCGGGGGGACGGATCCCACAGATACGCAGTATTTT. Its translation: CASSRRTSGGTDPTDTQYF.

This chain links TRBV7-2 with TRBJ2-7; 8 nucleotides line up with TRBD1. Germline lookup yields CDR1 SGHTA and CDR2 FQGNSA. CDR3 length equals 15 residues. Trimming removed 7 bases from V and 0 bases from J; junction bases left unmatched: 8. Here the CDR3 DNA reads TGTGCCAGCAAATCCCGGACAGGGAGCTCCTACGAGCAGTACTTC. Its translation is CASKSRTGSSYEQYF.

The chain is built from TRBV11-2 and TRBJ2-7; 9 nucleotides line up with TRBD2. The CDR3 is 17 residues long. V trimming: 5 bases; J trimming: 3 bases; junction bases outside the gene matches: 14. From germline, CDR1 is SGHAT and CDR2 FQNNGV. The CDR3 is CASSLLLGGGGYYEQYF. CDR3 in DNA: TGTGCCAGCAGCCTCCTTCTTGGCGGGGGGGGTTACTACGAGCAGTACTTC.

V usage is TRBV15 and J usage is TRBJ2-7, with a possible D match to TRBD2 (7 bases). Germline values: CDR1 LNHNV, CDR2 YYDKDF (reference sequence). The CDR3 is 14 amino acids. Trimming shortened V by 5 bases and J by 3 bases, and 14 bases separated the two germline ends. The CDR3 spells CATSGGALFYEQYF. CDR3 nucleotides: TGTGCCACCAGCGGGGGGGCGTTATTCTACGAGCAGTACTTC.

About this clonotype itself: A read error may account for a junction end that differs from germline. The chain has TRBV5-1 and TRBJ2-3, with D possibly matching TRBD2 (5 bases). CDR1 is SGHRS and CDR2 is YFSETQ in the germline V gene. This CDR3 spans 15 amino acids. The CDR3 protein is CACSYGGGHTDTQYF. The CDR3 DNA sequence: TGCGCCTGCAGCTATGGAGGTGGCCACACAGATACGCAGTATTTT.

The chain employs TRBV19 and TRBJ1-4; no clear D. V gave up 6 bases and J gave up 7 bases, with 12 bases separating them. The germline CDR1 and CDR2 sequences are LNHDA and SQIVND (reference sequence). This CDR3 comprises 13 residues. This CDR3 reads CASRTGYGEKLFF. As DNA, the CDR3 is TGTGCCAGTAGGACGGGGTACGGTGAAAAACTGTTTTTT.

The chain carries TRBV5-6 and TRBJ2-1; 8 nucleotides line up with TRBD2. The CDR3 is 12 residues long. Germline V gives CDR1 SGHDT, CDR2 YYEEEE. V shed 4 bases, J shed 15 bases, and the junction held 9 bases outside the gene matches. Written as DNA, the CDR3 is TGTGCCAGCAGCCCGACCGGGGGGGTTTCGTTCTTC. Its translation: CASSPTGGVSFF.

This clonotype was recorded only once. This chain connects TRBV12-3 or TRBV12-4 to TRBJ1-4; 7 positions match TRBD1. The CDR3 runs to 13 residues. V dropped 2 bases and J dropped 8; count of bases not matched to a gene: 2. The CDR3 here is CASSLTGEEKLFF. CDR3 coding DNA: TGTGCCAGCAGTTTAACAGGGGAGGAAAAACTGTTTTTT.

The chain links TRBV7-2 to TRBJ2-3; D remains ambiguous. Germline V CDR1 and CDR2: SGHTA, FQGNSA. This CDR3 is built from 15 residues. V lost 4 bases, J lost 1 base, and 12 bases lay in between. The CDR3 DNA follows: TGTGCCAGCAGCTCGCGTGCGACCCGCACAGATACGCAGTATTTT. It encodes CASSSRATRTDTQYF.

The chain combines TRBV2 with TRBJ2-5; maybe TRBD1 (6 bases). The tail of the sequence fits TRBJ2-7 better, so the J call may be wrong. The V gene's germline CDR1 is SNHLY and CDR2 FYNNEI. The CDR3 runs 14 residues. In nucleotides, the CDR3 is TGTGCCAGCAGAGAGACAGGACCTATGTACGAGCAGTACTTC. It is translated as CASRETGPMYEQYF.

This clonotype was observed a handful of times. The chain couples TRBV29-1 to TRBJ2-4, with TRBD1 matching over 7 bases. V dropped 0 bases and J dropped 1; count of bases not matched to a gene: 6. Germline V lookup: CDR1 SQVTM, CDR2 ANQGSEA. This CDR3 spans 16 amino acids. CDR3 DNA sequence: TGCAGCGTTGAAGAAGGGGGCGGTTGGGCCAAAAACATTCAGTACTTC. Its translation is CSVEEGGGWAKNIQYF.

The gene calls are TRBV9 and TRBJ2-1; D gene unclear. Trimming cost V 4 bases and J 5 bases, with 13 bases left between them. From germline, CDR1 is SGDLS and CDR2 YYNGEE. The CDR3 is 14 amino acids. This CDR3 is CASSIYARHNEQFF. The CDR3 DNA sequence: TGTGCCAGCAGCATATACGCGCGACACAATGAGCAGTTCTTC. Combining the CDR3 with reference TRBV9 and TRBJ2-1 gives the whole variable domain DSGVTQTPKHLITATGQRVTLRCSPRSGDLSVYWYQQSLDQGLQFLIQYYNGEERAKGNILERFSAQQFPDLHSELNLSSLELGDSALYFCASSIYARHNEQFFGPGTRLTVL.

This rearrangement joins TRBV12-3 or TRBV12-4 to TRBJ2-7; D may be TRBD2 (6 bases). V was shortened by 6 bases and J by 0 bases, with 15 bases between the two germline ends. The CDR3 sequence is 15 residues long. CDR3 sequence: CASRDTRDFSYEQYF. The CDR3 DNA reads as TGTGCCAGCAGAGATACCCGGGACTTCTCCTACGAGCAGTACTTC.

The chain combines TRBV5-1 with TRBJ1-1; D gene unclear. The germline CDR1 and CDR2 sequences are SGHRS and YFSETQ. The CDR3 extends over 13 amino acids. Trimming removed 2 bases from V and 2 bases from J, with 7 bases in between. The DNA of the CDR3 is TGCGCCAGCAGCTTTAAGGATAACACTGAAGCTTTCTTT. Translation gives CASSFKDNTEAFF. The full variable domain, with the rest looked up from reference TRBV5-1 and TRBJ1-1, is KAGVTQTPRYLIKTRGQQVTLSCSPISGHRSVSWYQQTPGQGLQFLFEYFSETQRNKGNFPGRFSGRQFSNSRSEMNVSTLELGDSALYLCASSFKDNTEAFFGQGTRLTVV.

The CDR3 region is CAGGLFTGNTIYF. DNA of the CDR3: TGTGCTGGGGGACTCTTTACTGGAAACACCATATATTTT. The chain combines TRBV12-5 with TRBJ1-3; a weak D match, TRBD1 (5 bases). CDR3 length equals 13 residues. V shed 11 bases and J shed 2 bases, with 13 bases lying between them. CDR1 is LGHNT and CDR2 is FRNRAP in the germline V gene.

There are a few counts of this clonotype. CDR3 bases: TGCGCCAGCAGCCCGATAAACCTGGGACTAGCGGTAAAAGAGACCCAGTACTTC. Protein sequence: CASSPINLGLAVKETQYF. The rearrangement uses TRBV4-1 and TRBJ2-5; 11 positions agree with TRBD2. Germline V CDR1 and CDR2: MGHRA, YSYEKL. CDR3 size: 18 residues. J lost 3 bases, V lost 4 bases, and 13 bases had no gene match.

About this clonotype itself: One junction end disagrees with the germline gene, perhaps due to a read error. The chain links TRBV12-3 or TRBV12-4 to TRBJ1-3; D gene ambiguous. This CDR3 has 14 residues. CDR3 region: CASSPVSSGSTIYF. The CDR3 nucleotides read TGTGCCAGCAGCCCCGTTAGCTCTGGAAGCACCATATATTTT.

On this clonotype: The junction and the germline gene differ at one end; a read error may be behind it. V and J are TRBV20-1 and TRBJ2-1; 9 nucleotides match TRBD1. Germline CDR1 and CDR2: DFQATT and SNEGSKA (reference sequence). CDR3 length: 15 amino acids. The CDR3 loop is CSAPAGTGLYNERFF. CDR3 nucleotide sequence: TGCAGTGCTCCTGCGGGGACAGGGCTTTACAATGAGCGGTTCTTC.

This clonotype was picked up a small number of times. This rearrangement joins TRBV20-1 to TRBJ1-1; no clear D gene. The germline CDR1 and CDR2 sequences are DFQATT and SNEGSKA (reference sequence). The V gene lost 5 bases and the J gene lost 3 bases, with 13 bases spanning the gap. This CDR3 has 13 residues. CDR3 loop: CSALRPGYTEAFF. The CDR3 bases are TGCAGTGCTCTCCGCCCGGGGTACACTGAAGCTTTCTTT.